This record looks at one T cell receptor (beta chain) sequence and its context. The data are from a study of blood T cell repertoires in COVID-19. Study context: Italy, Spain and the United States were the sources of the convalescent and acute COVID-19 samples.

Germline CDR1 is KGHSH and CDR2 is LQKENI. The CDR3 extends over 15 amino acids. Unmatched junction bases numbered 6, after V lost 4 bases and J lost 5 bases. Authors' analysis steps: Amplifying reference gene primers gave estimates of nucleated cell counts. Sequencing used immunoSEQ multiplex PCR; TCRdb keeps in-frame clones, though not all of them. That table supplies the V and J calls and clone size; D and trimming were determined from the DNA. This table holds about 69,000 clones, 79% found once. This receptor was identified in a man aged 55 to 70 with acute or convalescent COVID-19. Sequenced input: peripheral blood. V and J are TRBV18 and TRBJ1-5, with 9 nucleotides matching TRBD1. The CDR3 nucleotides read TGTGCCAGCTCACTAGGGACAGGGACACATCAGCCCCAGCATTTT. Its translation is CASSLGTGTHQPQHF.